These T cell receptor beta chains were read from a single sample in a study of CD8 T cells in ankylosing spondylitis. MiXCR was run by TCRdb on the 5' RACE reads, yielding one entry per CDR3 protein. The top ten hold 14% of the sample, which has about 220,000 distinct CDR3 sequences, 6% to 8.5% seen once. The sequenced sample consisted of blood, either unsorted or a sorted T cell fraction (not recorded which). The source of these receptors is a male donor with ankylosing spondylitis. CDR3s include the opening cysteine and the closing phenylalanine or tryptophan. D genes are given only for firm matches. Expanded clones are given a class, and other clones once, few, many or no size at all.

j_call cdr3_length d_call clone_size v_call cdr3_aa cdr3_nt
TRBJ2-1 19 - many TRBV3-1 CASSQVGVPSGGSYNEQFF TGTGCCAGCAGCCAAGTTGGGGTCCCCTCTGGGGGGTCCTACAATGAGCAGTTCTTC
TRBJ1-1 17 - many TRBV7-6 CASSLSSLDNENTEAFF TGTGCCAGCAGCTTAAGCTCTTTGGACAATGAGAACACTGAAGCTTTCTTT
TRBJ2-7 15 TRBD1 few TRBV3-1 CASSHAGQGPYEQYF TGTGCCAGCAGCCATGCAGGACAGGGTCCCTACGAGCAGTACTTC
TRBJ2-2 12 - - TRBV10-3 CAGKDLRGELFF TGTGCCGGAAAGGACCTCAGAGGGGAGCTGTTTTTT
TRBJ1-4 15 - few TRBV6-2/TRBV6-3 CASSPFYRLNEKLFF TGTGCCAGCAGTCCGTTTTACAGGCTCAATGAAAAACTGTTTTTT
TRBJ2-3 18 - - TRBV12-3/TRBV12-4 CASSQPVVGHEFTDTQYF TGTGCCAGCAGCCAACCGGTCGTTGGCCACGAGTTCACAGATACGCAGTATTTT
TRBJ2-5 12 - many TRBV13 CASSPGKETQYF TGTGCCAGCAGCCCAGGGAAAGAGACCCAGTACTTC
TRBJ2-7 14 - few TRBV5-1 CASSLVGNYYEQYF TGCGCCAGCAGCTTGGTGGGCAACTACTACGAGCAGTACTTC
TRBJ2-7 16 - few TRBV18 CASSPNRDRFRDEQYF TGTGCCAGCTCACCGAACAGGGATCGTTTTCGTGACGAGCAGTACTTC
TRBJ2-3 14 TRBD1 many TRBV28 CASILQGVGDTQYF TGTGCCAGCATCCTTCAGGGGGTGGGAGATACGCAGTATTTT
TRBJ2-1 15 - many TRBV7-9 CASSFVRGSYNEQFF TGTGCCAGCAGCTTTGTCAGGGGTTCCTACAATGAGCAGTTCTTC
TRBJ2-7 13 - many TRBV7-9 CASSFGQLYEQYF TGTGCCAGCAGCTTCGGACAGCTCTACGAGCAGTACTTC
TRBJ2-2 16 TRBD2 many TRBV27 CASSLGAGGLTGELFF TGTGCCAGCAGCCTCGGGGCGGGGGGACTCACGGGGGAGCTGTTTTTT
TRBJ2-7 16 - - TRBV6-5 CASSYKGFGSWDEQYF TGTGCCAGCAGTTATAAGGGTTTTGGGTCCTGGGACGAGCAGTACTTC
TRBJ2-2 12 - - TRBV4-3 CASSPLDGELFF TGCGCCAGCAGCCCTTTAGACGGGGAGCTGTTTTTT
TRBJ2-1 13 - many TRBV2 CASSFSPRNEQFF TGTGCCAGCAGCTTCTCCCCTAGGAATGAGCAGTTCTTC
TRBJ2-5 12 - many TRBV29-1 CSVRDDQETQYF TGCAGCGTCCGGGACGACCAAGAGACCCAGTACTTC
TRBJ2-1 14 - many TRBV27 CASSYSSPYNEQFF TGTGCCAGCAGTTATTCCTCTCCGTACAATGAGCAGTTCTTC
TRBJ2-7 15 TRBD2 - TRBV28 CASTLGLADHYEQYF TGTGCCAGCACTCTAGGACTAGCGGATCATTACGAGCAGTACTTC
TRBJ1-1 14 - many TRBV28 CASSLVGGNTEAFF TGTGCCAGCAGCTTAGTTGGGGGGAACACTGAAGCTTTCTTT
TRBJ2-1 13 - many TRBV20-1 CSASGSSYNEQFF TGCAGTGCTAGCGGGAGCTCCTACAATGAGCAGTTCTTC
TRBJ1-1 15 - many TRBV28 CASSILKVPHTEAFF TGTGCCAGCAGTATCCTGAAGGTGCCACACACTGAAGCTTTCTTT
TRBJ1-5 21 - - TRBV11-2 CASSLVAGRGGYENSNQPQHF TGTGCCAGCAGCTTAGTAGCGGGCAGGGGAGGGTATGAGAATAGCAATCAGCCCCAGCATTTT
TRBJ1-5 14 - many TRBV6-5 CASSYSGVGQPQHF TGTGCCAGCAGTTACTCAGGGGTCGGTCAGCCCCAGCATTTT
TRBJ2-1 15 - many TRBV12-3/TRBV12-4 CASRNRDSTYNEQFF TGTGCCAGCAGGAACAGGGATTCGACCTACAATGAGCAGTTCTTC
TRBJ2-5 17 TRBD2 many TRBV28 CASSLWTSGTTQETQYF TGTGCCAGCAGTTTATGGACTAGCGGGACTACCCAAGAGACCCAGTACTTC
TRBJ2-7 15 TRBD1 many TRBV7-9 CASSSTGTVIYEQYF TGTGCCAGCAGCTCCACCGGGACAGTAATCTACGAGCAGTACTTC
TRBJ2-7 13 TRBD1 many TRBV7-6 CASSFSRQGEQYF TGTGCCAGCAGCTTTTCCAGACAGGGCGAGCAGTACTTC
TRBJ2-2 17 TRBD1 - TRBV12-5 CARALVGQGPNTGELFF TGTGCTAGGGCCTTGGTCGGACAGGGTCCGAACACCGGGGAGCTGTTTTTT
TRBJ1-2 15 - few TRBV4-3 CASSQSRGGYYGYTF TGCGCCAGCAGCCAGTCGAGGGGCGGGTACTATGGCTACACCTTC
TRBJ2-2 13 - many TRBV27 CASSPGPILELFF TGTGCCAGCAGTCCCGGGCCGATTCTGGAGCTGTTTTTT
TRBJ2-1 14 TRBD2 many TRBV20-1 CSARDEREENEQFF TGCAGTGCTAGAGATGAGCGGGAGGAGAATGAGCAGTTCTTC
TRBJ2-7 14 - many TRBV4-1 CASSQGRAGYEQYF TGCGCCAGCAGCCAAGGGAGAGCGGGCTACGAGCAGTACTTC
TRBJ2-3 14 - many TRBV4-2 CASSQWRREDTQYF TGTGCCAGCAGCCAATGGCGGAGAGAAGATACGCAGTATTTT
TRBJ2-7 16 TRBD2 - TRBV5-1 CASSTTNLAGAGEQYF TGCGCCAGCAGCACGACGAATCTAGCGGGAGCGGGGGAGCAGTACTTC
TRBJ1-5 15 - many TRBV9 CASSVGNQGGQPQHF TGTGCCAGCAGCGTAGGGAACCAGGGCGGTCAGCCCCAGCATTTT
TRBJ2-4 13 - many TRBV6-6 CASRPALKNIQYF TGTGCCAGCAGGCCAGCCCTGAAAAACATTCAGTACTTC
TRBJ1-2 15 TRBD1 many TRBV7-8 CASSFRQGTDEGYTF TGTGCCAGCAGCTTTCGACAGGGAACAGACGAAGGCTACACCTTC
TRBJ2-7 17 TRBD2 many TRBV7-9 CASTPQSGGGSYYEQYF TGTGCCAGCACCCCCCAAAGCGGCGGGGGGTCCTACTACGAGCAGTACTTC
TRBJ2-7 14 TRBD1 many TRBV4-3 CASSPRQGAYEQYF TGCGCCAGCAGCCCCCGACAGGGAGCCTACGAGCAGTACTTC
TRBJ2-3 12 - few TRBV3-1 CASSQVLDTQYF TGTGCCAGCAGCCAAGTGTTAGATACGCAGTATTTT
TRBJ2-7 15 TRBD1 few TRBV7-9 CASSPGTGVIHEQYF TGTGCCAGCAGCCCAGGGACAGGAGTAATCCACGAGCAGTACTTC
TRBJ2-1 13 TRBD2 many TRBV10-2 CASRGLAYGEQFF TGCGCCAGCAGAGGACTAGCGTACGGTGAGCAGTTCTTC
TRBJ2-1 11 TRBD1 - TRBV24-1 CATAQGTEQFF TGTGCCACCGCACAGGGGACTGAGCAGTTCTTC
TRBJ1-5 13 - many TRBV27 CASSWLSNQPQHF TGTGCCAGCAGTTGGCTTAGCAATCAGCCCCAGCATTTT
TRBJ2-1 16 TRBD2 many TRBV20-1 CSARRLAEFSYNEQFF TGCAGTGCGCGAAGACTAGCGGAGTTCTCCTACAATGAGCAGTTCTTC